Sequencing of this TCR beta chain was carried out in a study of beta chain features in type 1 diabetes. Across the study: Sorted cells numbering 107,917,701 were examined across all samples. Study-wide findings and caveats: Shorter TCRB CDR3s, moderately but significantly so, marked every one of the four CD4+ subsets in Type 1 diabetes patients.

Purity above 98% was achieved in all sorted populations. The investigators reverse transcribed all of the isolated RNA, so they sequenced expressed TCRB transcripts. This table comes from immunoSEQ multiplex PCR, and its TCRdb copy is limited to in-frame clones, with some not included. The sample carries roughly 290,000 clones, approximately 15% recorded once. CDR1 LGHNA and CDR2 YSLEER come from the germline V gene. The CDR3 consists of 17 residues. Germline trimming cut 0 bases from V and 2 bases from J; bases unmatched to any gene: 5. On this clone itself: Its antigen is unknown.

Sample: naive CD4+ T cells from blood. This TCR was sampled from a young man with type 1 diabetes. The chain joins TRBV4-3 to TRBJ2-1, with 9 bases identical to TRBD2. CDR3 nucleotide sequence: TGCGCCAGCAGCCAAGAATTAGCGGGGGCTCCCTACAATGAGCAGTTCTTC. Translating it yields CASSQELAGAPYNEQFF.